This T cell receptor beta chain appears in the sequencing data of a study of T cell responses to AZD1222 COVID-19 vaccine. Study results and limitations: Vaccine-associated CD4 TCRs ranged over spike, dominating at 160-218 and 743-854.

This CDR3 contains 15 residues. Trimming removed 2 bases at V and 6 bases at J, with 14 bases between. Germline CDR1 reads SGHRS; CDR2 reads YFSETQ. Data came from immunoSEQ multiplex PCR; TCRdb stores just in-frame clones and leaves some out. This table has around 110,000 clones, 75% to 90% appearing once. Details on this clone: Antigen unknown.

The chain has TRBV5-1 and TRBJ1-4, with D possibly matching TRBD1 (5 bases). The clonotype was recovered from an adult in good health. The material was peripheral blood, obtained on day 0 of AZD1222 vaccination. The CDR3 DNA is TGCGCCAGCAGCTTTGGGGGTAGCACCGATGAAAAACTGTTTTTT. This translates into CASSFGGSTDEKLFF.